Shown below are 21 T cell receptor beta chains from a single sample sequenced in a study of T cells in Graves' hyperthyroidism and ophthalmopathy. TCR beta CDR3 sequences were amplified from RNA transcripts. When the TCR CDR3 underwent first-round RT-PCR, the HTBI primer set was used. TCRdb independently ran MiXCR on the multiplex PCR reads; one entry per CDR3 protein. The sample shows about 350,000 distinct CDR3 sequences, around 14% of them seen only once. What was sequenced was blood. These receptors were taken from a woman aged 25-40 years with Graves' hyperthyroidism.

The rearrangement links TRBV29-1 to TRBJ2-3; maybe TRBD2 (5 bases). V was trimmed by 8 bases and J by 4 bases, leaving 13 bases between them. Germline assignment: CDR1 SQVTM and CDR2 ANQGSEA. This CDR3 is 12 amino acids long. For the CDR3, the DNA is TGCAGCCTTACTGGAGGCGCAGATACGCAGTATTTT. Encoded protein: CSLTGGADTQYF.

This rearrangement joins TRBV4-2 to TRBJ2-5; a possible D gene is TRBD1 (7 bases). Germline CDR1 LGHNA, CDR2 YNFKEQ. V was shortened by 0 bases and J by 5 bases, with 13 bases between the two germline ends. The CDR3 extends over 15 amino acids. CDR3 in DNA: TGTGCCAGCAGCCAAGAGACTAGGGGGCTCGAGACCCAGTACTTC. Amino acids: CASSQETRGLETQYF.

The chain recombines TRBV28 with TRBJ2-7; D could derive from TRBD1 or TRBD2 (5 bases each). V was trimmed by 2 bases and J by 3 bases, leaving 17 bases between them. The CDR3 is 16 residues long. The germline V gene encodes CDR1 MDHEN and CDR2 SYDVKM. The CDR3 bases are TGTGCCAGCAGTTTAGCGTCCCGGGACGGCATCTACGAGCAGTACTTC. Amino acids: CASSLASRDGIYEQYF.

V usage is TRBV6-1 and J usage is TRBJ1-1; D uncertain. The CDR3 consists of 13 residues. Trimming removed 10 bases at V and 5 bases at J, with 17 bases between. CDR1 and CDR2 from the germline V gene are MNHNS and SASEGT. As DNA, the CDR3 is TGTGCCACCCGGACCGGTCTGTGGACTGAAGCTTTCTTT. Its translation: CATRTGLWTEAFF.

The chain employs TRBV15 and TRBJ1-1; D is uncertain. CDR1 and CDR2 (germline): LNHNV, YYDKDF (reference sequence). Trimming removed 0 bases at V and 2 bases at J, with 10 bases between. The CDR3 contains 15 residues. CDR3 coding DNA: TGTGCCACCAGCAGAGATCTTCTGTATAACACTGAAGCTTTCTTT. This gives the protein CATSRDLLYNTEAFF.

The rearrangement joins TRBV20-1 to TRBJ2-7; TRBD1 or TRBD2 may be the D gene (5 bases each). V dropped 3 bases and J dropped 9 bases, with 15 bases sitting between them. Germline V gene lookup returns CDR1 DFQATT and CDR2 SNEGSKA (reference sequence). This CDR3 contains 12 residues. The CDR3 loop reads CSARGVGRAQYF. The CDR3 DNA follows: TGCAGTGCTAGGGGGGTGGGCAGGGCGCAGTACTTC.

This sequence joins TRBV19 and TRBJ2-3; 9 nucleotides agree with TRBD1. The CDR3 is made up of 16 amino acids. J lost 6 bases, V lost 3 bases, and 10 bases had no gene match. The V gene's germline CDR1 is LNHDA and CDR2 SQIVND (reference sequence). The CDR3 coding sequence is TGTGCCAGTAGTATTACCGGGACAGGGCTTGGGGATACGCAGTATTTT. The encoded protein is CASSITGTGLGDTQYF.

This clonotype was observed many times. The J gene is TRBJ2-7, the V gene TRBV28; 13 positions match TRBD2. V trimming: 1 base; J trimming: 4 bases; junction bases outside the gene matches: 19. In germline, CDR1 is MDHEN, CDR2 SYDVKM. This CDR3 has 21 amino acids. This CDR3 is CASSLSTSGRIPSRIKYEQYF. The CDR3 nucleotides are TGTGCCAGCAGTTTATCGACTAGCGGGAGGATCCCTTCGCGAATTAAGTACGAGCAGTACTTC.

This clonotype was picked up a small number of times. V is TRBV20-1 and J is TRBJ1-5, with D perhaps matching TRBD1 (6 bases). The CDR3 covers 16 residues. CDR1 DFQATT and CDR2 SNEGSKA come from the germline V gene (reference sequence). V dropped 3 bases and J dropped 0 bases, with 15 bases sitting between them. In nucleotides, the CDR3 is TGCAGTGCTAGCCTCCGGACAGATTATAGCAATCAGCCCCAGCATTTT. As protein: CSASLRTDYSNQPQHF.

In this sample, this clonotype turned up many times. The rearrangement uses TRBV28 and TRBJ2-7; 13 bases match TRBD2. The CDR3 has 16 residues. The germline V gene encodes CDR1 MDHEN and CDR2 SYDVKM. With 2 bases clipped from V and 9 bases from J, the junction kept 10 bases outside the gene matches. CDR3 sequence: CASSLTSGRAGTRQYF. The CDR3 coding sequence is TGTGCCAGCAGTTTAACTAGCGGGAGGGCCGGTACGAGGCAGTACTTC.

V is TRBV7-9 and J is TRBJ2-5; 15 nucleotides align to TRBD2. Germline V gene lookup returns CDR1 SEHNR and CDR2 FQNEAQ (reference sequence). The V and J ends lost 5 bases and 4 bases, in that order; junction bases with no gene match: 11. CDR3 size: 18 residues. CDR3 nucleotides: TGTGCCAGCAGCGTCGGACTAGCGGGAGGGATGTCCCGAGAGACCCAGTACTTC. Amino acid sequence: CASSVGLAGGMSRETQYF.

V gene TRBV7-3 combines with J gene TRBJ1-2, with D possibly being TRBD1 (5 bases). V was clipped by 5 bases and J by 3 bases, with 10 bases between them. The CDR3 covers 13 residues. Germline V gene sequence: CDR1 SGHTA, CDR2 FQGTGA. The CDR3 sequence: CASSAGWHYGYTF. In DNA form, the CDR3 reads TGTGCCAGCAGCGCAGGGTGGCACTATGGCTACACCTTC.

At least ten counts were recorded for this clonotype. This chain connects TRBV2 to TRBJ2-5; D could derive from TRBD1 or TRBD2 (5 bases each). Germline assignment: CDR1 SNHLY and CDR2 FYNNEI. The CDR3 totals 14 residues. V lost 5 bases, J lost 2 bases, and 12 bases lay in between. The CDR3 protein is CASSKGTVQETQYF. The CDR3 nucleotides read TGTGCCAGCAGTAAGGGGACGGTACAAGAGACCCAGTACTTC.

This clonotype appeared many times. An end of the junction differs from the germline gene, which may be a read error. This chain connects TRBV28 to TRBJ1-5; D is ambiguous. There are 14 residues in the CDR3. Germline lookup yields CDR1 MDHEN and CDR2 SYDVKM. CDR3 sequence (DNA): TGTGCCAGCAATTTAAAGGCAAGCAATCAGCCCCAGCATTTT. Translated: CASNLKASNQPQHF.

This clonotype was observed many times. CDR3 residues: CASRADLEPQHF. The CDR3 DNA follows: TGTGCCAGCAGGGCGGATCTGGAGCCCCAGCATTTT. The chain recombines TRBV2 with TRBJ1-5; D call uncertain. Trimming left V 6 bases short and J 8 bases short, with 11 bases between. The CDR3 length is 12 residues. The germline V gene encodes CDR1 SNHLY and CDR2 FYNNEI.

Comments on this clonotype: A much larger clone differs by one base, so this may be a read error. This sequence joins TRBV12-3 or TRBV12-4 and TRBJ1-4; 7 positions match TRBD1. The CDR3 is 15 amino acids. The CDR3 sequence is CGSSPETGLHEKLFF. The CDR3 bases are TGTGGCAGCAGCCCAGAGACAGGGCTACACGAAAAACTGTTTTTT.

This clonotype was detected many times. The chain carries TRBV3-1 and TRBJ1-1, with a weak D call TRBD1 (5 bases). CDR3 length equals 14 residues. Germline V gene lookup returns CDR1 LGHDT and CDR2 YNNKEL (reference sequence). V was shortened by 1 base and J by 1 base, with 7 bases between the two germline ends. This CDR3 reads CASSQAQGNTEAFF. As DNA, the CDR3 is TGTGCCAGCAGCCAAGCTCAGGGGAACACTGAAGCTTTCTTT. Filled out from reference TRBV3-1 and TRBJ1-1, the complete variable domain reads DTAVSQTPKYLVTQMGNDKSIKCEQNLGHDTMYWYKQDSKKFLKIMFSYNNKELIINETVPNRFSPKSPDKAHLNLHINSLELGDSAVYFCASSQAQGNTEAFFGQGTRLTVV.

The chain employs TRBV20-1 and TRBJ2-2; 7 bases are a match to TRBD1. Germline-derived CDR1 and CDR2 are DFQATT and SNEGSKA (reference sequence). This CDR3 has 12 residues. After removal of 5 bases from V and 10 bases from J, the junction contained 7 bases not matched to a gene. CDR3 coding DNA: TGCAGTGCTTACCTCCAGGGGGTGGAGCTGTTTTTT. It translates to CSAYLQGVELFF.

This clonotype was observed many times. The gene calls are TRBV28 and TRBJ1-1; D not certain. With 6 bases removed from V and 8 bases from J, the gap between germline ends came to 16 bases. The CDR3 is 13 residues long. CDR1 MDHEN and CDR2 SYDVKM come from the germline V gene. CDR3 nucleotides: TGTGCCAGCAGAAGGGAGTGGTTTCGGGAAGCTTTCTTT. It codes for CASRREWFREAFF. Filled out from reference TRBV28 and TRBJ1-1, the complete variable domain reads DVKVTQSSRYLVKRTGEKVFLECVQDMDHENMFWYRQDPGLGLRLIYFSYDVKMKEKGDIPEGYSVSREKKERFSLILESASTNQTSMYLCASRREWFREAFFGQGTRLTVV.

This clonotype has just a few counts. This may stem from a read error, because a much larger clone lies one nucleotide away. V and J are TRBV12-3 or TRBV12-4 and TRBJ2-5; 7 bases line up with TRBD1. V dropped 5 bases and J dropped 4; count of bases not matched to a gene: 7. CDR3 length: 14 residues. The CDR3: CASSLTGERETQYF. DNA of the CDR3: TGTGCCAGCAGTCTCACAGGGGAGAGAGAGACCCAGTACTTC.

As concerns this clonotype: Since a much larger clone is just one base distant, this may be a read error. The chain combines TRBV19 with TRBJ1-5; possible D gene TRBD1, 5 bases. V was pared by 3 bases and J by 4 bases, with 16 bases between. CDR1 is LNHDA and CDR2 is SQIVND in the germline V gene (reference sequence). This CDR3 is built from 16 residues. Here the CDR3 DNA reads TGTGCCAGTAGTATGGAGGGGCCGAGGGGAAATCAGCCCCAGCATTTT. It encodes CASSMEGPRGNQPQHF.